These T cell receptor beta chains were read from a single sample in a study of T cells after yellow fever vaccination. From the 5' RACE reads, TCRdb called clonotypes with MiXCR, one entry per CDR3 protein. The sample lists about 69,000 distinct CDR3 sequences; 5.9% were seen once. Sequenced here: CD4+ T cells sorted from PBMCs, sampled about 2 weeks after the first yellow fever vaccination. These receptors were obtained from a man aged 18 to 30 who received the YFV17D yellow fever vaccine. Both conserved end residues are part of each CDR3. D genes are given only for firm matches. Some rows have no size entry. The others give once, few or many, or a class for an expanded clone.

V gene: TRBV5-1; J gene: TRBJ2-2; D gene: -; clone size: many; CDR3 DNA: TGCGCCAGCAGCTTTCCTCAGGTGGACGGGGAGCTGTTTTTT; CDR3 protein: CASSFPQVDGELFF
V gene: TRBV5-1; J gene: TRBJ1-2; D gene: TRBD1; clone size: many; CDR3 DNA: TGCGCCAGCAGCTTGGCCGGGACAGGGGGGGAAGGCTACACCTTC; CDR3 protein: CASSLAGTGGEGYTF
V gene: TRBV4-1; J gene: TRBJ2-1; D gene: -; clone size: many; CDR3 DNA: TGCGCCAGCAGCCAAGTCGACCTAGTTTCCTACAATGAGCAGTTCTTC; CDR3 protein: CASSQVDLVSYNEQFF
V gene: TRBV28; J gene: TRBJ1-4; D gene: TRBD1; clone size: many; CDR3 DNA: TGTGCCAGCAGCCGGACAGGGGGAGGAGAAAAACTGTTTTTT; CDR3 protein: CASSRTGGGEKLFF
V gene: TRBV7-9; J gene: TRBJ2-3; D gene: -; clone size: many; CDR3 DNA: TGTGCCAGCAGCTCACACCAAGTTCGAGCAGATACGCAGTATTTT; CDR3 protein: CASSSHQVRADTQYF
V gene: TRBV12-3/TRBV12-4; J gene: TRBJ2-5; D gene: TRBD1; clone size: many; CDR3 DNA: TGTGCCAGCAGCCGGGACAGGGTGCAGGAGACCCAGTACTTC; CDR3 protein: CASSRDRVQETQYF
V gene: TRBV29-1; J gene: TRBJ1-1; D gene: -; clone size: many; CDR3 DNA: TGCAGCGTTTGTTCCCAAACCCCCGAAGCTTTCTTT; CDR3 protein: CSVCSQTPEAFF
V gene: TRBV5-1; J gene: TRBJ2-7; D gene: TRBD1; clone size: -; CDR3 DNA: TGCGCCAGCAACTCCGGGACAGCTACCTACGAGCAGTACTTC; CDR3 protein: CASNSGTATYEQYF
V gene: TRBV12-3/TRBV12-4; J gene: TRBJ2-5; D gene: TRBD1; clone size: many; CDR3 DNA: TGTGCCAGCAGTACAGGACAGGGAGTAGAGACCCAGTACTTC; CDR3 protein: CASSTGQGVETQYF
V gene: TRBV4-1; J gene: TRBJ2-5; D gene: -; clone size: many; CDR3 DNA: TGCGCCAGCAGCCAAGATTGGGGCGGCGGGACCCAGTACTTC; CDR3 protein: CASSQDWGGGTQYF
V gene: TRBV20-1; J gene: TRBJ2-7; D gene: TRBD1; clone size: many; CDR3 DNA: TGCAGTGCTAGACGAAGTCCGGGACAGAGCTACGAGCAGTACTTC; CDR3 protein: CSARRSPGQSYEQYF
V gene: TRBV10-3; J gene: TRBJ2-7; D gene: TRBD2; clone size: many; CDR3 DNA: TGTGCCATCAGTGACGCGGGACTAGCGGGGGCCTACGAGCAGTACTTC; CDR3 protein: CAISDAGLAGAYEQYF
V gene: TRBV20-1; J gene: TRBJ1-5; D gene: -; clone size: many; CDR3 DNA: TGCAGTGCTAGTGGCGATAGCAATCAGCCCCAGCATTTT; CDR3 protein: CSASGDSNQPQHF
V gene: TRBV23-1; J gene: TRBJ2-5; D gene: TRBD2; clone size: many; CDR3 DNA: TGCGCCAGCACCGGGGGGGTAATGGGGAAAGAGACCCAGTACTTC; CDR3 protein: CASTGGVMGKETQYF
V gene: TRBV18; J gene: TRBJ1-5; D gene: -; clone size: many; CDR3 DNA: TGTGCCAGCTCCTACATCGACAGCGGCAATCAGCCCCAGCATTTT; CDR3 protein: CASSYIDSGNQPQHF
V gene: TRBV2; J gene: TRBJ1-1; D gene: -; clone size: many; CDR3 DNA: TGTGCCGGTATAAGAGACGGGCGGACTGAAGCTTTCTTT; CDR3 protein: CAGIRDGRTEAFF
V gene: TRBV7-9; J gene: TRBJ2-3; D gene: TRBD1; clone size: many; CDR3 DNA: TGTGCCAGCAGCCGACAGGGGGCTTCCGATACGCAGTATTTT; CDR3 protein: CASSRQGASDTQYF
V gene: TRBV12-3/TRBV12-4; J gene: TRBJ2-4; D gene: TRBD2; clone size: many; CDR3 DNA: TGTGCCAGCAGCTTCTGGAGGGGACTAGCGGCCAAAAACATTCAGTACTTC; CDR3 protein: CASSFWRGLAAKNIQYF
V gene: TRBV19; J gene: TRBJ1-1; D gene: -; clone size: many; CDR3 DNA: TGTGCCAGTAGCAGGGCGGAAAACACTGAAGCTTTCTTT; CDR3 protein: CASSRAENTEAFF
V gene: TRBV10-3; J gene: TRBJ2-1; D gene: -; clone size: many; CDR3 DNA: TGTGCCATCAGTGAGAGGGGCGATGAGCAGTTCTTC; CDR3 protein: CAISERGDEQFF
V gene: TRBV5-1; J gene: TRBJ2-1; D gene: -; clone size: many; CDR3 DNA: TGCGCCAGCAGCGACCCCGAGGGCGTGAATGAGCAGTTCTTC; CDR3 protein: CASSDPEGVNEQFF
V gene: TRBV4-3; J gene: TRBJ1-1; D gene: -; clone size: many; CDR3 DNA: TGCGCCAGCAGCCAGATACACAAGAACACTGAAGCTTTCTTT; CDR3 protein: CASSQIHKNTEAFF
V gene: TRBV5-1; J gene: TRBJ1-5; D gene: TRBD1; clone size: many; CDR3 DNA: TGCGCCAGCAGGCAGACAGGGGGTAATCAGCCCCAGCATTTT; CDR3 protein: CASRQTGGNQPQHF
V gene: TRBV5-1; J gene: TRBJ2-1; D gene: -; clone size: few; CDR3 DNA: TGCGCCAGCAGCTCCGGGACACGAATTTACAATGAGCAGTTCTTC; CDR3 protein: CASSSGTRIYNEQFF
V gene: TRBV5-1; J gene: TRBJ2-2; D gene: -; clone size: many; CDR3 DNA: TGCGCCAGCAGCTTGGATGCCGGGGAGCTGTTTTTT; CDR3 protein: CASSLDAGELFF
V gene: TRBV20-1; J gene: TRBJ1-1; D gene: -; clone size: many; CDR3 DNA: TGCAGTGCTAGCCGAGGGCGGGAAGCTTTCTTT; CDR3 protein: CSASRGREAFF
V gene: TRBV4-3; J gene: TRBJ2-5; D gene: -; clone size: many; CDR3 DNA: TGCGCCAGCAGCCAAGGGGGGGGCGGCGAGACCCAGTACTTC; CDR3 protein: CASSQGGGGETQYF
V gene: TRBV9; J gene: TRBJ2-7; D gene: TRBD1; clone size: many; CDR3 DNA: TGTGCCAGCAGCAATACGAAGGGGGCTAGGGAGCAGTACTTC; CDR3 protein: CASSNTKGAREQYF
V gene: TRBV10-3; J gene: TRBJ2-7; D gene: -; clone size: -; CDR3 DNA: TGTGCCATCAGTGAGGTCAGCGGTTCCTCCTACGAGCAGTACTTC; CDR3 protein: CAISEVSGSSYEQYF
V gene: TRBV4-2; J gene: TRBJ1-1; D gene: TRBD1; clone size: many; CDR3 DNA: TGTGCCAGCAGCCAAGGGCGGGCAGGGGGCTGGGCCACTGAAGCTTTCTTT; CDR3 protein: CASSQGRAGGWATEAFF
V gene: TRBV7-3; J gene: TRBJ1-3; D gene: -; clone size: many; CDR3 DNA: TGTGCCAGCAGCTTAAAGGCCCGACTAACAGGGTGCAACACCATATATTTT; CDR3 protein: CASSLKARLTGCNTIYF
V gene: TRBV25-1; J gene: TRBJ2-2; D gene: -; clone size: many; CDR3 DNA: TGTGCCAGCAGTGAATGGGAGAACACCGGGGAGCTGTTTTTT; CDR3 protein: CASSEWENTGELFF
V gene: TRBV7-2; J gene: TRBJ1-4; D gene: -; clone size: many; CDR3 DNA: TGTGCCAGCAGCTTAGGGGCCGGGTCGGGCGAAAAACTGTTTTTT; CDR3 protein: CASSLGAGSGEKLFF
V gene: TRBV19; J gene: TRBJ1-2; D gene: -; clone size: -; CDR3 DNA: TGTGCCAGTAGTACAGGGGACGTCTATGGCTACACCTTC; CDR3 protein: CASSTGDVYGYTF
V gene: TRBV20-1; J gene: TRBJ1-5; D gene: -; clone size: -; CDR3 DNA: TGCAGTGCTTTTGGGGGGGGACACCCCGGGAAGCCCCAGCATTTT; CDR3 protein: CSAFGGGHPGKPQHF